Each of the 9 T cell receptor beta chains below was sequenced from the same sample in a study of control samples from healthy donors and cancer patients. Using immunoSEQ multiplex PCR, the repertoire was profiled, and TCRdb retains in-frame clones only, with some absent. The data hold over 150,000 clones, with about 91% observed a single time. Sequenced: blood. Source of these receptors: a woman aged 40 to 50 in good health.

The chain links TRBV7-8 to TRBJ1-5, with D uncertain. This CDR3 region has 15 residues. Germline V gene sequence: CDR1 SGHVS, CDR2 FQNEAQ. V was shortened by 3 bases and J by 2 bases, with 11 bases between the two germline ends. The CDR3 DNA sequence: TGTGCCAGCAGCTTGTACACTTGGGGCAATCAGCCCCAGCATTTT. This codes for CASSLYTWGNQPQHF.

This clone was detected only once. V is TRBV4-1 and J is TRBJ2-7; D gene uncertain. Germline CDR1 MGHRA, CDR2 YSYEKL. V dropped 4 bases and J dropped 0 bases, with 16 bases sitting between them. This CDR3 region has 16 residues. This chain's CDR3 is CASSRVLSRNSYEQYF. The CDR3 DNA is TGCGCCAGCAGCCGAGTTTTGAGCCGAAACTCCTACGAGCAGTACTTC.

This sequence joins TRBV5-1 and TRBJ1-2, with 12 nucleotides matching TRBD1. Trimming took 3 bases from V and 8 from J; bases not matched to a gene: 8. Germline V gene sequence: CDR1 SGHRS, CDR2 YFSETQ. The CDR3 has 15 amino acids. The CDR3 sequence: CASSSSGTGGEGYTF. The CDR3 region has the DNA TGCGCCAGCAGCTCGTCCGGGACAGGGGGCGAAGGCTACACCTTC.

This clone was seen just once. The chain recombines TRBV6-1 with TRBJ1-5; a possible D gene is TRBD1 (6 bases). The germline V gene encodes CDR1 MNHNS and CDR2 SASEGT. Trimming left V 2 bases short and J 7 bases short, with 18 bases between. The CDR3 has 16 residues. Here the CDR3 DNA reads TGTGCCAGCAGTGAACTGGGGACAACTTTATACCAGCCCCAGCATTTT. Protein sequence: CASSELGTTLYQPQHF.

This clone was counted between two and nine times. The V call is TRBV7-9, the J call TRBJ1-3; D is unresolved. The V gene lost 4 bases and the J gene lost 3 bases, with 10 bases spanning the gap. The CDR3 extends over 14 amino acids. Germline V lookup: CDR1 SEHNR, CDR2 FQNEAQ (reference sequence). The CDR3 loop reads CASSSSWGGNTIYF. CDR3 nucleotide sequence: TGTGCCAGCAGCTCCTCTTGGGGTGGAAACACCATATATTTT. The full variable domain, completed using reference TRBV7-9 and TRBJ1-3, is DTGVSQNPRHKITKRGQNVTFRCDPISEHNRLYWYRQTLGQGPEFLTYFQNEAQLEKSRLLSDRFSAERPKGSFSTLEIQRTEQGDSAMYLCASSSSWGGNTIYFGEGSWLTVV.

The chain recombines TRBV29-1 with TRBJ2-2; unclear D gene. The CDR3 covers 13 residues. The V end was cut by 4 bases, the J end by 0 bases, with 6 bases between. Per germline, CDR1 SQVTM and CDR2 ANQGSEA. The CDR3 is CSVGTANTGELFF. The CDR3 DNA follows: TGCAGCGTTGGGACGGCGAACACCGGGGAGCTGTTTTTT.

The genes are TRBV5-1 and TRBJ2-7, with D uncertain. In germline, CDR1 is SGHRS, CDR2 YFSETQ. The CDR3 has 14 residues. V dropped 1 base and J dropped 3 bases, with 11 bases sitting between them. The CDR3 protein is CASSLSLGNYEQYF. In DNA, the CDR3 is TGCGCCAGCAGCTTGTCCCTTGGCAACTACGAGCAGTACTTC. Combining the CDR3 with reference TRBV5-1 and TRBJ2-7 gives the whole variable domain KAGVTQTPRYLIKTRGQQVTLSCSPISGHRSVSWYQQTPGQGLQFLFEYFSETQRNKGNFPGRFSGRQFSNSRSEMNVSTLELGDSALYLCASSLSLGNYEQYFGPGTRLTVT.

This chain's CDR3 is CASSHNRESTGELFF. The CDR3 DNA reads TGCGCCAGCAGCCACAACAGGGAGAGCACCGGGGAGCTGTTTTTT. The rearrangement links TRBV4-1 to TRBJ2-2; D is possibly TRBD1 (6 bases). The CDR3 runs 15 residues. V lost 3 bases and J lost 4, with 12 bases in between. The germline gives CDR1 MGHRA, CDR2 YSYEKL.

The chain combines TRBV12-5 with TRBJ2-7; D remains ambiguous. V was pared by 1 base and J by 7 bases, with 11 bases between. Germline V gene lookup returns CDR1 LGHNT and CDR2 FRNRAP. The CDR3 has 13 residues. The CDR3 DNA is TGTGCTAGTGGTTTGGGGACGGGCAGGGAGCAGTACTTC. Protein product: CASGLGTGREQYF.